This T cell receptor beta chain was sequenced in a study of blood T cell repertoires in COVID-19. Study as a whole: Samples of COVID-19 (acute and convalescent) were obtained from the United States, Italy and Spain. T cells, B-cell-depleted T cells, or PBMCs provided the cDNA or gDNA that served as material.

From germline, CDR1 is LGHDT and CDR2 YNNKEL (reference sequence). V was shortened by 0 bases and J by 5 bases, with 13 bases between the two germline ends. This CDR3 region has 16 residues. Original methodology: It was from reference gene primer amplification that nucleated cell counts were estimated. Data came from immunoSEQ multiplex PCR; TCRdb stores just in-frame clones and leaves some out. The D gene and trimming were derived from the DNA, and the V and J assignments and clone size from that table. Among 300,000 to 450,000 clones listed, 85% were seen once. The rearrangement uses TRBV3-1 (or the pseudogene TRBV3-2) and TRBJ2-2; D is unresolved. The source material was peripheral blood. The origin of this receptor is a woman between 18 and 30 years old with acute or convalescent COVID-19. The CDR3 nucleotides read TGTGCCAGCAGCCAAGATGGGCCGTCCGGAACCGGGGAGCTGTTTTTT. This gives the protein CASSQDGPSGTGELFF.